The present T cell receptor (beta chain) was sequenced within a study of shared clonotypes between healthy human individuals. Here immunoSEQ multiplex PCR was the method, and the copy in TCRdb shows in-frame clones only, minus some. This table holds more than 1,200,000 clones, approximately 98.5% found once. This clone is a singleton in its sample. The CDR3 contains 18 residues. Trimming pared 2 bases from V and 0 bases from J, leaving 16 bases between. Germline CDR1 reads MGHRA; CDR2 reads YSYEKL. The chain couples TRBV4-1 to TRBJ2-2; tentatively, D is TRBD1 or TRBD2 (7 bases each). Sequencing was done on a sample of naive CD4+ T cells sorted from blood. The subset was: CD45RA+ positively selected. This TCR was sampled from a man aged 25-45 years in good health. The CDR3 here is CASSQFPSGTANTGELFF. Written as DNA, the CDR3 is TGCGCCAGCAGCCAATTCCCGAGCGGGACAGCGAACACCGGGGAGCTGTTTTTT.